The 32 T cell receptor beta chains below all came from one sample that was sequenced in a study of T cells in Graves' hyperthyroidism and ophthalmopathy. What was amplified from RNA transcripts were TCR beta CDR3 regions. First-round RT-PCR targeting the TCR CDR3 was performed with the HTBI primer set. A single record per CDR3 protein comes from TCRdb applying MiXCR to the multiplex PCR reads. The profile shows over 300,000 distinct CDR3 sequences, about 14% of them singletons. The sample consisted of blood. The receptors come from a woman aged 55-69 years with Graves' hyperthyroidism.

This clonotype came up a few times. Just one base apart from a much larger clone, this may be a read error. The V call is TRBV28, the J call TRBJ2-5; 7 nucleotides agree with TRBD2. CDR1 MDHEN and CDR2 SYDVKM come from the germline V gene. This CDR3 has 17 amino acids. The CDR3: CAGSLLRGKGRQETQYF. As DNA, the CDR3 is TGTGCCGGCAGTTTATTGCGGGGGAAGGGACGGCAAGAGACCCAGTACTTC.

Regarding this clonotype: The junction does not match germline at one end; this may be a read error. V is TRBV20-1 and J is TRBJ1-4; D uncertain. CDR1 is DFQATT, CDR2 SNEGSKA, per germline (reference sequence). The CDR3 contains 16 residues. The CDR3 DNA sequence: TGCAGTGCTAGACAACGGCCGGGTCCGGCTAATGAAAAACTGCTTTTT. It is translated as CSARQRPGPANEKLLF.

The chain couples TRBV4-1 to TRBJ1-1; D not resolved. The CDR3 consists of 11 residues. Germline lookup yields CDR1 MGHRA and CDR2 YSYEKL. Between the trimmed V and J ends, which lost 1 base and 11 bases, there was a span of 8 bases. This CDR3 is CASSQGLKAFF. In DNA, the CDR3 is TGCGCCAGCAGCCAAGGGCTAAAGGCTTTCTTT.

In this sample, this clonotype turned up many times. The chain uses TRBV7-2 and TRBJ1-1; no definite D call. V was cut by 4 bases and J by 7 bases, with 7 bases left in between. This CDR3 spans 11 amino acids. CDR1 and CDR2 from the germline V gene are SGHTA and FQGNSA. The DNA for the CDR3 is TGTGCCAGCAGCTCCTACAGTGAAGCTTTCTTT. Amino acids: CASSSYSEAFF. Full variable domain (missing parts from reference TRBV7-2 and TRBJ1-1): GAGVSQSPSNKVTEKGKDVELRCDPISGHTALYWYRQSLGQGLEFLIYFQGNSAPDKSGLPSDRFSAERTGGSVSTLTIQRTQQEDSAVYLCASSSYSEAFFGQGTRLTVV.

As to this clonotype: A much larger clone differs from this one at a single base, so this may be a read error. The chain recombines TRBV7-3 with TRBJ2-7; 9 positions match TRBD1. CDR3 length equals 17 residues. Unmatched junction bases numbered 20, after V lost 8 bases and J lost 6 bases. The germline V gene has CDR1 SGHTA and CDR2 FQGTGA. CDR3 sequence: CASGWHARDRAPLEQYF. CDR3 DNA sequence: TGTGCCAGCGGCTGGCATGCCCGGGACAGGGCTCCTCTCGAGCAGTACTTC.

This clonotype was seen more than once but under ten times. The V gene is TRBV5-1, the J gene TRBJ2-2; D call uncertain. The CDR3 runs to 14 residues. Deletions cut 4 bases from V and 7 bases from J, with 14 bases between. Germline-derived CDR1 and CDR2 are SGHRS and YFSETQ. CDR3 protein: CASSPAASGGELFF. The DNA of the CDR3 is TGCGCCAGCAGCCCGGCGGCTTCGGGCGGGGAGCTGTTTTTT.

This clonotype came up many times. The gene calls are TRBV18 and TRBJ2-7; tentative D call: TRBD1 (5 bases). The germline CDR1 and CDR2 sequences are KGHSH and LQKENI. The CDR3 loop spans 15 amino acids. Trimming removed 4 bases from V and 5 bases from J, with 18 bases in between. CDR3 loop: CASSRIDRFLHEQYF. Here the CDR3 DNA reads TGTGCCAGCTCACGCATCGACAGATTTCTCCACGAGCAGTACTTC. Supplemented by reference TRBV18 and TRBJ2-7, the full variable domain reads NAGVMQNPRHLVRRRGQEARLRCSPMKGHSHVYWYRQLPEEGLKFMVYLQKENIIDESGMPKERFSAEFPKEGPSILRIQQVVRGDSAAYFCASSRIDRFLHEQYFGPGTRLTVT.

This clonotype was recorded many times. CDR3 sequence: CASSGYRGNYGYTF. Here the CDR3 DNA reads TGTGCCAGCAGCGGCTACAGGGGCAACTATGGCTACACCTTC. The chain joins TRBV9 to TRBJ1-2; 7 bases map to TRBD1. The germline V gene encodes CDR1 SGDLS and CDR2 YYNGEE. The V gene end was trimmed by 3 bases and the J gene end by 2 bases; junction bases not matched to a gene: 4. The CDR3 is 14 residues long.

This clonotype has a count of ten or more. V gene TRBV7-8 combines with J gene TRBJ2-3, with 15 bases identical to TRBD2. Germline values: CDR1 SGHVS, CDR2 FQNEAQ. Trimming cost V 1 base and J 4 bases; bases outside gene matches: 9. The CDR3 is 19 residues long. CDR3: CASSLGHKGLAGGADTQYF. Here the CDR3 DNA reads TGTGCCAGCAGCTTAGGGCATAAGGGACTAGCGGGAGGCGCAGATACGCAGTATTTT.

This chain uses TRBV28 with TRBJ2-7; D perhaps matches TRBD2 (5 bases). The CDR3 is 14 amino acids. Trimming left V 5 bases short and J 9 bases short, with 20 bases between. Germline CDR1 reads MDHEN; CDR2 reads SYDVKM. The CDR3 region has the DNA TGTGCCAGCAGTCCCGCGTCGGAGGACGTGGGGCAGTACTTC. Encoded protein: CASSPASEDVGQYF.

This clonotype was picked up many times. The chain recombines TRBV30 with TRBJ2-6; D might be TRBD1 (6 bases). The CDR3 has 14 residues. Germline-derived CDR1 and CDR2 are GTSNPN and SVGIG (reference sequence). Trimming removed 4 bases from V and 4 bases from J, with 11 bases in between. CDR3 coding DNA: TGTGCCTGGACCCGGACAGCCGGGGCCAACGTCCTGACTTTC. Translated: CAWTRTAGANVLTF.

The chain carries TRBV5-4 and TRBJ2-7; TRBD2 aligns across 14 bases. The length of the CDR3 is 15 residues. With 2 bases clipped from V and 7 bases from J, the junction kept 5 bases outside the gene matches. Germline V gene lookup returns CDR1 SGHNT and CDR2 YYREEE (reference sequence). CDR3 in DNA: TGTGCCAGCAGCTTTGGACTAGCGGGAGGAGAAGAGCAGTACTTC. Protein product: CASSFGLAGGEEQYF.

This clonotype was observed many times. This rearrangement joins TRBV7-9 to TRBJ2-1, with a weak D call TRBD1 (6 bases). V shed 2 bases and J shed 1 base, with 15 bases lying between them. Germline V gene sequence: CDR1 SEHNR, CDR2 FQNEAQ (reference sequence). This CDR3 comprises 17 residues. The CDR3 sequence is CASSLSLGGGSYNEQFF. CDR3 DNA: TGTGCCAGCAGCTTATCCTTAGGGGGTGGGTCCTACAATGAGCAGTTCTTC. Full variable domain (rest looked up from reference TRBV7-9 and TRBJ2-1): DTGVSQNPRHKITKRGQNVTFRCDPISEHNRLYWYRQTLGQGPEFLTYFQNEAQLEKSRLLSDRFSAERPKGSFSTLEIQRTEQGDSAMYLCASSLSLGGGSYNEQFFGPGTRLTVL.

This clonotype was seen only a few times. This may be a read error: a much more frequent sequence differs by one nucleotide. The V and J genes are TRBV27 and TRBJ2-3; weak D call: TRBD2 (6 bases). Trimming pared 2 bases from V and 5 bases from J, leaving 17 bases between. The CDR3 spans 16 residues. Germline V gene lookup returns CDR1 MNHEY and CDR2 SMNVEV (reference sequence). This chain's CDR3 is CASSLRRRETRDTQYF. The CDR3 DNA reads as TGTGCCAGCAGTTTACGTCGGCGGGAAACGAGAGATACGCAGTATTTT.

The sample holds many counts of this clonotype. The V call is TRBV12-3 or TRBV12-4, the J call TRBJ2-3; 7 nucleotides match TRBD2. This CDR3 is built from 16 residues. V was clipped by 8 bases and J by 2 bases; unmatched bases: 13. The CDR3 is CASLKIRGLPTDTQYF. The CDR3 DNA sequence: TGTGCCAGCCTCAAAATCCGGGGACTACCCACAGATACGCAGTATTTT.

This clonotype appeared many times. Written as DNA, the CDR3 is TGCGCCAGCACTAGGTCCGCGAGCGGGACAGGGGGCGTGAACACTGAAGCTTTCTTT. This translates into CASTRSASGTGGVNTEAFF. The chain recombines TRBV5-1 with TRBJ1-1; 12 positions match TRBD1. Per germline, CDR1 SGHRS and CDR2 YFSETQ. V shed 6 bases and J 0 bases; nucleotides not matched to a gene: 15. The CDR3 is 19 residues long.

This clonotype was observed many times. The genes are TRBV30 and TRBJ2-3; D unclear. The V gene's germline CDR1 is GTSNPN and CDR2 SVGIG (reference sequence). V was clipped by 5 bases and J by 3 bases, with 6 bases between them. The CDR3 has 11 amino acids. CDR3 protein: CAWCPTDTQYF. The CDR3 nucleotides read TGTGCCTGGTGCCCGACAGATACGCAGTATTTT. The entire variable domain, with the rest obtained from reference TRBV30 and TRBJ2-3, is as follows: SQTIHQWPATLVQPVGSPLSLECTVEGTSNPNLYWYRQAAGRGLQLLFYSVGIGQISSEVPQNLSASRPQDRQFILSSKKLLLSDSGFYLCAWCPTDTQYFGPGTRLTVL.

There are many counts of this clonotype. This chain connects TRBV10-1 to TRBJ2-3; 10 bases agree with TRBD2. V lost 0 bases to trimming and J lost 2 bases; unmatched junction nucleotides: 2. Germline CDR1 and CDR2: WNHNN and SYGVQD (reference sequence). The CDR3 is 16 residues long. The CDR3 spells CASSESTSGVTDTQYF. CDR3 bases: TGCGCCAGCAGTGAGTCCACTAGCGGGGTCACAGATACGCAGTATTTT.

This clonotype came up many times. The rearrangement uses TRBV6-6 and TRBJ2-7; weak D call: TRBD1 (7 bases). Germline V CDR1 and CDR2: MNHNY, SVGAGI (reference sequence). V was trimmed by 0 bases and J by 4 bases, leaving 16 bases between them. This CDR3 is built from 16 residues. Here the CDR3 reads CASSYSWAGGRYEQYF. The CDR3, as DNA: TGTGCCAGCAGTTACTCCTGGGCAGGGGGGAGGTACGAGCAGTACTTC.

This clonotype was counted many times. V usage is TRBV2 and J usage is TRBJ2-3; TRBD1 agrees at 7 bases. Germline CDR1 reads SNHLY; CDR2 reads FYNNEI. This CDR3 is 13 amino acids long. J was trimmed by 5 bases and V by 7 bases; bases with no gene match: 6. In nucleotides, the CDR3 is TGTGCCAGCAAGGGGACAGAACAAGATACGCAGTATTTT. Protein product: CASKGTEQDTQYF. Combining the CDR3 with reference TRBV2 and TRBJ2-3 gives the whole variable domain EPEVTQTPSHQVTQMGQEVILRCVPISNHLYFYWYRQILGQKVEFLVSFYNNEISEKSEIFDDQFSVERPDGSNFTLKIRSTKLEDSAMYFCASKGTEQDTQYFGPGTRLTVL.

This clonotype occurred a few times. V usage is TRBV7-9 and J usage is TRBJ2-5; D is possibly TRBD1 (6 bases). The V and J ends lost 5 bases and 0 bases respectively, with 19 bases between them. Per germline, CDR1 SEHNR and CDR2 FQNEAQ (reference sequence). The length of the CDR3 is 17 residues. CDR3 sequence reads: CASSPAHLTGYQETQYF. The CDR3 coding sequence is TGTGCCAGCAGCCCCGCACATCTGACAGGCTACCAAGAGACCCAGTACTTC.

Regarding this clonotype: A much bigger clone sits one base away, suggesting this may be a read error. This chain's CDR3 is CASSQEPYYNEQYF. In DNA, the CDR3 is TGTGCCAGCAGCCAAGAACCCTATTACAATGAGCAGTACTTC. This chain links TRBV11-1 with TRBJ2-1, with D hard to call. The DNA end is a closer match to TRBJ2-7, so the J assignment may be wrong. CDR1 is SGHAT and CDR2 is FQDESV in the germline V gene (reference sequence). The CDR3 runs to 14 residues.

Ten or more counts support this clonotype. The genes are TRBV27 and TRBJ2-7; D gene ambiguous. The V end lost 0 bases, the J end lost 5 bases, and 14 bases lay between the germline ends. The CDR3 is made up of 15 amino acids. Germline assignment: CDR1 MNHEY and CDR2 SMNVEV (reference sequence). This CDR3 is CASSLSMGKGHEQYF. The CDR3 DNA reads as TGTGCCAGCAGTTTATCGATGGGAAAGGGCCACGAGCAGTACTTC.

Ten or more counts support this clonotype. The rearrangement links TRBV3-1 to TRBJ2-7; TRBD2 might be the D (6 bases). Germline CDR1 is LGHDT and CDR2 is YNNKEL (reference sequence). Deletions cut 0 bases from V and 6 bases from J, with 12 bases between. CDR3 length: 14 amino acids. For the CDR3, the DNA is TGTGCCAGCAGCCAAGATCGGGGGAGTAGCGAGCAGTACTTC. This codes for CASSQDRGSSEQYF.

This clonotype was seen more than once but under ten times. The chain employs TRBV7-9 and TRBJ1-2; tentative D call: TRBD1 (5 bases). The CDR3 is made up of 13 amino acids. Germline loops: CDR1 SEHNR, CDR2 FQNEAQ (reference sequence). Trimming left V 5 bases short and J 8 bases short, with 15 bases between. In DNA, the CDR3 is TGTGCCAGCAGCCTCTTGGGGCCCGAGGGCTACACCTTC. This translates into CASSLLGPEGYTF.

In the case of this clonotype: This could be a read error, since a much larger clone is one nucleotide away. This rearrangement joins TRBV27 to TRBJ1-1; possible D gene TRBD1, 5 bases. The CDR3 contains 12 residues. Germline V gives CDR1 MNHEY, CDR2 SMNVEV (reference sequence). Trimming shortened V by 7 bases and J by 6 bases, and 12 bases separated the two germline ends. CDR3 sequence (DNA): TGTGCCAGCAAGGGGTGGGAAGCTGAAGCTTTCTTT. As protein: CASKGWEAEAFF.

The chain uses TRBV18 and TRBJ2-1; D may be TRBD2 (5 bases). CDR3 length: 13 amino acids. The V gene's germline CDR1 is KGHSH and CDR2 LQKENI. Trimming took off 4 bases at V and 8 bases at J, with 12 bases between the two ends. DNA for the CDR3: TGTGCCAGCTCACGCGGTGAGAGGGATGAGCAGTTCTTC. Encoded protein: CASSRGERDEQFF.

This clonotype was observed a handful of times. Written as DNA, the CDR3 is TGTGCCAGTAAGCGGGAGGGCTACGAGCAGTACTTC. Translation gives CASKREGYEQYF. The chain employs TRBV19 and TRBJ2-7; 10 nucleotides line up with TRBD2. Germline V gives CDR1 LNHDA, CDR2 SQIVND (reference sequence). This CDR3 region has 12 residues. Losses at the gene ends were 7 bases for V and 3 bases for J; bases not matched to a gene: 0.

This clonotype was seen many times. The V gene is TRBV24-1, the J gene TRBJ1-5, with D possibly being TRBD1 (6 bases). The CDR3 extends over 15 amino acids. Trimming took off 3 bases at V and 2 bases at J, with 10 bases between the two ends. The germline V gene has CDR1 KGHDR and CDR2 SFDVKD. CDR3 protein: CATSDPTGGNQPQHF. The CDR3 DNA reads TGTGCCACCAGTGATCCGACAGGCGGCAATCAGCCCCAGCATTTT.

This clonotype was seen ten or more times. J is TRBJ1-1 and V is TRBV20-1; D is unclear. V was pared by 1 base and J by 4 bases, with 10 bases between. Germline values: CDR1 DFQATT, CDR2 SNEGSKA (reference sequence). The CDR3 has 13 residues. This chain's CDR3 is CSARGGSVTEAFF. The CDR3 DNA sequence: TGCAGTGCTAGAGGTGGGTCGGTCACTGAAGCTTTCTTT.

This clonotype has a handful of counts. This chain connects TRBV19 to TRBJ2-2; D unclear. Germline loops: CDR1 LNHDA, CDR2 SQIVND (reference sequence). The CDR3 is 13 residues long. The V end lost 1 base, the J end lost 7 bases, and 7 bases lay between the germline ends. The CDR3 is CASSIGGNGELFF. For the CDR3, the DNA is TGTGCCAGTAGTATAGGTGGTAACGGGGAGCTGTTTTTT.

This clonotype showed up many times. The chain has TRBV11-1 and TRBJ2-1, with 9 bases fitting TRBD2. The CDR3 is made up of 15 amino acids. The ends lost 1 base at V and 4 bases at J; junction bases unmatched: 2. CDR1 is SGHAT, CDR2 FQDESV, per germline (reference sequence). The CDR3 reads CASSLVSGRYNEQFF. The CDR3 coding sequence is TGTGCCAGCAGCTTAGTGAGCGGGAGGTACAATGAGCAGTTCTTC.